One T cell receptor (beta chain) is described in this entry. The template was RNA from unsorted bulk tissue. This specimen comes from a study of tumor and adjacent non-tumor tissue in lung cancer. Three rounds of nested PCR, following a modified ARM-PCR protocol, produced the TCRbeta library. TCRdb re-called the multiplex PCR reads with MiXCR, one entry per CDR3 protein. The sample lists fewer than 150,000 distinct CDR3 sequences, around 61% seen once, with 18% in the top ten. This receptor was obtained from a man between 60 and 75 years old with small cell lung cancer. The sequenced sample consisted of lung tumor tissue.

This CDR3 is CASSLGVAGETFF. The CDR3 coding sequence is TGTGCCAGCAGCTTAGGGGTGGCCGGGGAGACGTTTTTT. The chain uses TRBV11-2 and TRBJ2-2, with a possible D match to TRBD2 (5 bases). The V end lost 1 base, the J end lost 16 bases, and 16 bases lay between the germline ends. From germline, CDR1 is SGHAT and CDR2 FQNNGV. CDR3 length equals 13 residues.